The 2 T cell receptor beta chains in this list originate from one sample, sequenced in a study of blood T cell repertoires in COVID-19. Libraries were prepared by immunoSEQ multiplex PCR; TCRdb keeps only in-frame clonotypes and omits some of them. The sample yields 97,000 or so clones, around 87% seen once. The material sequenced was peripheral blood. These receptors were obtained from a man aged 45 to 65 with active or convalescent COVID-19.

The chain links TRBV10-1 to TRBJ2-1; 8 bases align to TRBD1. The CDR3 consists of 17 residues. Germline V gene lookup returns CDR1 WNHNN and CDR2 SYGVQD (reference sequence). The V gene end was trimmed by 0 bases and the J gene end by 3 bases; junction bases not matched to a gene: 7. CDR3 coding DNA: TGCGCCAGCAGTGAGTCAAGGGCAGGGGGCGTCTACAATGAGCAGTTCTTC. Protein sequence: CASSESRAGGVYNEQFF.

CDR3 coding DNA: TGTGCCAGCAGCGCAACAAGGGGGTACGAGCAGTACTTC. Protein: CASSATRGYEQYF. V and J are TRBV5-6 and TRBJ2-7, with a tentative D call TRBD1 (6 bases). Trimming stripped 4 bases from V and 4 bases from J, with 12 bases between. This CDR3 has 13 residues. Per the germline V gene, CDR1 is SGHDT and CDR2 is YYEEEE.